One and the same sample provided the 32 T cell receptor beta chains below, sequenced in a study of a mutant IDH1 vaccine in newly diagnosed glioma listed by TCRdb under 2021. Their recognized antigens are unknown. The library was prepared using the immunoSEQ multiplex PCR assay. TCRdb took over this immuneACCESS table, retaining in-frame rearrangements with V and J assigned. Such tables are incomplete; in checked studies, under half of the missing clones stem from an unresolved V gene, and the remainder is unexplained. This sample gives just over 35,000 clones in total; around 80% of them show up just once. The leading ten clones occupy about 15% of the sample. The intended sense of this specimen's time point label: week 11, during vaccination. Each vaccine dose was 300 ug of a 20-mer mutant IDH1 peptide in Montanide, given subcutaneously with topical imiquimod. Sequencing was performed on peripheral blood mononuclear cells (PBMCs), taken from a glioma patient whose treatment included an IDH1 peptide vaccine. The source is a woman under 40 with glioma. Some clones in this sample may be carry-over from other donors' samples.

The chain is built from TRBV10-1 and TRBJ2-7; D is undetermined. In germline, CDR1 is WNHNN, CDR2 SYGVQD (reference sequence). The CDR3 loop spans 12 amino acids. V lost 1 base and J 3 bases, leaving 4 bases between the germline ends. CDR3 protein: CASSELDYEQYF. CDR3 sequence (DNA): TGCGCCAGCAGTGAGTTAGACTACGAGCAGTACTTC.

Only a few counts were recorded for this clone. The chain carries TRBV4-1 and TRBJ1-1; 8 nucleotides align to TRBD1. Losses at the gene ends were 0 bases for V and 0 bases for J; bases not matched to a gene: 9. Germline values: CDR1 MGHRA, CDR2 YSYEKL. The CDR3 runs 18 residues. Here the CDR3 DNA reads TGCGCCAGCAGCCAAGATTTTAGGCAGGGGGCTATGAACACTGAAGCTTTCTTT. This translates into CASSQDFRQGAMNTEAFF.

This clone was seen a handful of times. J is TRBJ2-7 and V is TRBV7-2, with 10 bases that match TRBD2. Germline V lookup: CDR1 SGHTA, CDR2 FQGNSA. This CDR3 region has 15 residues. Losses at the gene ends were 1 base for V and 4 bases for J; bases not matched to a gene: 4. The CDR3 DNA is TGTGCCAGCAGCTTAGGGCTAGCGGGAGTTTACGAGCAGTACTTC. Translated: CASSLGLAGVYEQYF.

In its sample, this clone was seen a few times. The rearrangement joins TRBV18 to TRBJ1-2, with a weak D call TRBD1 (5 bases). Trimming cost V 5 bases and J 5 bases, with 18 bases left between them. The CDR3 covers 15 residues. Germline assignment: CDR1 KGHSH and CDR2 LQKENI. Here the CDR3 reads CASSSGLPDWYGYTF. DNA for the CDR3: TGTGCCAGCTCATCGGGACTGCCGGATTGGTATGGCTACACCTTC. Based on the CDR3 plus reference TRBV18 and TRBJ1-2, the full variable domain is NAGVMQNPRHLVRRRGQEARLRCSPMKGHSHVYWYRQLPEEGLKFMVYLQKENIIDESGMPKERFSAEFPKEGPSILRIQQVVRGDSAAYFCASSSGLPDWYGYTFGSGTRLTVV.

The chain links TRBV2 to TRBJ2-6, with TRBD1 matching over 12 bases. The J segment lost 2 bases and the V segment lost 5 bases, leaving 4 bases of the junction unmatched. The CDR3 has 17 amino acids. Looked up from germline, CDR1 is SNHLY and CDR2 is FYNNEI. For the CDR3, the DNA is TGTGCCAGCAGTACCGGGACAGGGGGCGCTGGGGCCAACGTCCTGACTTTC. Translating it yields CASSTGTGGAGANVLTF.

The chain recombines TRBV2 with TRBJ2-2; TRBD2 might be the D (6 bases). The CDR3 loop spans 15 amino acids. V lost 4 bases and J 1 base, leaving 10 bases between the germline ends. Germline CDR1 and CDR2: SNHLY and FYNNEI. In DNA, the CDR3 is TGTGCCAGCAGTGTAGTTAGCGGGAACACCGGGGAGCTGTTTTTT. Its translation: CASSVVSGNTGELFF.

V and J are TRBV9 and TRBJ2-7, with 12 bases lining up with TRBD1. Germline V CDR1 and CDR2: SGDLS, YYNGEE. Unmatched junction bases numbered 7, after V lost 0 bases and J lost 6 bases. The CDR3 runs 16 residues. The CDR3 region has the DNA TGTGCCAGCAGCGTAGCAGCGGGACAGGGGGCCGCCGAGCAGTACTTC. Its protein product is CASSVAAGQGAAEQYF.

This chain joins TRBV5-4 and TRBJ2-5; TRBD1 might be the D (6 bases). The V and J ends lost 2 bases and 4 bases respectively, with 18 bases between them. The germline CDR1 and CDR2 sequences are SGHNT and YYREEE (reference sequence). The CDR3 totals 16 residues. The DNA of the CDR3 is TGTGCCAGCAGCTTACGACAGGACTTACGGGGAGAGACCCAGTACTTC. Encoded protein: CASSLRQDLRGETQYF.

This clone came up a few times. The rearrangement links TRBV5-1 to TRBJ2-1, with 8 positions matching TRBD2. V trimming: 0 bases; J trimming: 5 bases; junction bases outside the gene matches: 1. The CDR3 length is 14 residues. CDR1 is SGHRS, CDR2 YFSETQ, per germline. As DNA, the CDR3 is TGCGCCAGCAGCTTGGTGACTAGCGACAATGAGCAGTTCTTC. Amino acids: CASSLVTSDNEQFF. Full variable domain (missing parts from reference TRBV5-1 and TRBJ2-1): KAGVTQTPRYLIKTRGQQVTLSCSPISGHRSVSWYQQTPGQGLQFLFEYFSETQRNKGNFPGRFSGRQFSNSRSEMNVSTLELGDSALYLCASSLVTSDNEQFFGPGTRLTVL.

Points on this clone: The junction and the germline gene differ at one end; a read error may be behind it. The V and J genes are TRBV4-2 and TRBJ1-2, with D uncertain. Germline V gene data show CDR1 as LGHNA and CDR2 as YNFKEQ. This CDR3 contains 12 residues. CDR3 coding DNA: TGTGCCAGCAGCCGGCCACCCTCGCGGGTGCACTTC. Its translation: CASSRPPSRVHF.

The chain has TRBV5-1 and TRBJ2-7; D not certain. V was shortened by 2 bases and J by 0 bases, with 6 bases between the two germline ends. This CDR3 has 13 residues. CDR1 and CDR2 (germline): SGHRS, YFSETQ. DNA of the CDR3: TGCGCCAGCAGCTTCACAAGCTCCTACGAGCAGTACTTC. Encoded protein: CASSFTSSYEQYF.

The chain recombines TRBV5-4 with TRBJ1-1; TRBD1 might be the D (5 bases). V was cut by 0 bases and J by 5 bases, with 17 bases left in between. This CDR3 has 16 residues. The germline V gene encodes CDR1 SGHNT and CDR2 YYREEE (reference sequence). CDR3: CASSLVSLRGETEAFF. The CDR3 DNA reads as TGTGCCAGCAGCTTGGTCTCTCTCCGGGGGGAGACTGAAGCTTTCTTT.

V gene TRBV14 combines with J gene TRBJ2-1; the D gene is possibly TRBD2 (6 bases). The germline CDR1 and CDR2 sequences are SGHDN and FVKESK. The CDR3 runs 14 residues. V shed 5 bases and J shed 5 bases, with 13 bases lying between them. Written as DNA, the CDR3 is TGTGCCAGCAGCGACGGGAGTTGGCACAATGAGCAGTTCTTC. It translates to CASSDGSWHNEQFF.

This chain links TRBV6-5 with TRBJ1-2; D is unresolved. The CDR3 sequence is 13 residues long. V was clipped by 4 bases and J by 8 bases, with 14 bases between them. The germline gives CDR1 MNHEY, CDR2 SVGAGI. CDR3 region: CASSSAARRGYTF. For the CDR3, the DNA is TGTGCCAGCAGTTCCGCGGCCCGGCGGGGCTACACCTTC.

Judged by abundance, this clone is medium-sized. The chain couples TRBV10-1 to TRBJ1-1; D not certain. Deletions cut 2 bases from V and 1 base from J, with 2 bases between. Looked up from germline, CDR1 is WNHNN and CDR2 is SYGVQD (reference sequence). CDR3 size: 12 residues. CDR3 in DNA: TGCGCCAGCAGTGAGGGGAACACTGAAGCTTTCTTT. Amino acids: CASSEGNTEAFF.

The chain recombines TRBV5-1 with TRBJ2-5; 10 bases align to TRBD1. The CDR3 length is 16 residues. The V gene end was trimmed by 1 base and the J gene end by 4 bases; junction bases not matched to a gene: 7. CDR1 SGHRS and CDR2 YFSETQ come from the germline V gene. CDR3 sequence (DNA): TGCGCCAGCAGCTTGACCGGGACAGGGGTTGGAGAGACCCAGTACTTC. As protein: CASSLTGTGVGETQYF.

This rearrangement joins TRBV19 to TRBJ2-7; TRBD2 matches 7 bases. J was trimmed by 6 bases and V by 6 bases; bases with no gene match: 14. This CDR3 has 15 residues. Germline V gene lookup returns CDR1 LNHDA and CDR2 SQIVND (reference sequence). This CDR3 is CASSPIGGSGSEQYF. The CDR3 nucleotides read TGTGCCAGTAGCCCAATAGGCGGGAGTGGCTCCGAGCAGTACTTC.

This clone was found a few times. The chain is built from TRBV28 and TRBJ2-7; TRBD2 might be the D (6 bases). V was cut by 5 bases and J by 0 bases, with 11 bases left in between. In germline, CDR1 is MDHEN, CDR2 SYDVKM. The CDR3 loop spans 14 amino acids. The CDR3 DNA follows: TGTGCCAGCAGTATGACCGGGAGCTCCTACGAGCAGTACTTC. Protein sequence: CASSMTGSSYEQYF.

The chain links TRBV2 to TRBJ1-5; TRBD1 is a possible D gene (5 bases). CDR1 is SNHLY and CDR2 is FYNNEI in the germline V gene. Trimming took 0 bases from V and 0 from J, leaving 18 bases between them. The CDR3 has 19 amino acids. The CDR3 coding sequence is TGTGCCAGCAGTGAAGCCAATCGGGCAGGGTGGTATAGCAATCAGCCCCAGCATTTT. The encoded protein is CASSEANRAGWYSNQPQHF.

The CDR3 DNA is TGTGCCAGCACTCCAGAGGGTAGGATTGAAAAACTGTTTTTT. Residues: CASTPEGRIEKLFF. The rearrangement uses TRBV6-6 and TRBJ1-4, with unresolved D. Germline-derived CDR1 and CDR2 are MNHNY and SVGAGI (reference sequence). V lost 7 bases to trimming and J lost 7 bases, with 16 bases between them. This CDR3 spans 14 amino acids.

The chain employs TRBV7-9 and TRBJ1-4, with D perhaps TRBD1 (5 bases). The CDR3 spans 13 residues. Trimming took 1 base from V and 7 from J, leaving 7 bases between them. CDR1 is SEHNR, CDR2 FQNEAQ, per germline (reference sequence). The DNA for the CDR3 is TGTGCCAGCAGCTTAGGGCAGGGTGAAAAACTGTTTTTT. This translates into CASSLGQGEKLFF.

V usage is TRBV7-2 and J usage is TRBJ1-5; maybe TRBD1 (5 bases). This CDR3 region has 15 residues. Trimming pared 2 bases from V and 1 base from J, leaving 9 bases between. The germline CDR1 and CDR2 sequences are SGHTA and FQGNSA. The CDR3 region has the DNA TGTGCCAGCAGCTTATTCAGGGAAAGCAATCAGCCCCAGCATTTT. It specifies CASSLFRESNQPQHF.

Only one count was recorded for this clone. The J gene is TRBJ2-7, the V gene TRBV19; TRBD2 matches 11 bases. Unmatched junction bases numbered 11, after V lost 5 bases and J lost 2 bases. The CDR3 covers 17 residues. Germline V gene sequence: CDR1 LNHDA, CDR2 SQIVND (reference sequence). The CDR3 loop reads CASSPRGLAVNPYEQYF. The CDR3 nucleotides are TGTGCCAGTAGTCCTAGGGGACTAGCGGTCAACCCCTACGAGCAGTACTTC.

This clone has a handful of counts. Here the CDR3 DNA reads TGTGCCAGCAGCGCCAGATCCTACGAGCAGTACTTC. Residues: CASSARSYEQYF. The chain combines TRBV2 with TRBJ2-7, with D uncertain. Looked up from germline, CDR1 is SNHLY and CDR2 is FYNNEI. V lost 6 bases, J lost 1 base, and 7 bases lay in between. The CDR3 extends over 12 amino acids.

This clone was counted only a few times. V usage is TRBV4-1 and J usage is TRBJ1-5, with a tentative D call TRBD1 (6 bases). Germline loops: CDR1 MGHRA, CDR2 YSYEKL. This CDR3 contains 13 residues. V lost 8 bases and J lost 2, with 10 bases in between. This CDR3 is CASSRGGNQPQHF. As DNA, the CDR3 is TGCGCCAGCTCCAGGGGAGGCAATCAGCCCCAGCATTTT.

This clone turned up a few times. The chain uses TRBV5-4 and TRBJ2-1, with D possibly being TRBD1 or TRBD2 (5 bases each). V gave up 4 bases and J gave up 12 bases, with 14 bases separating them. This CDR3 region has 12 residues. Germline V gene data show CDR1 as SGHNT and CDR2 as YYREEE (reference sequence). CDR3 nucleotides: TGTGCCAGCAGCCCCGGGGCCCGGGGGCAGTTCTTC. Residues: CASSPGARGQFF.

The chain's CDR3 is CAWSVVGATFYNEQFF. In DNA, the CDR3 is TGTGCCTGGAGTGTTGTGGGAGCCACCTTTTACAATGAGCAGTTCTTC. The rearrangement joins TRBV30 to TRBJ2-1; D is perhaps TRBD2 (5 bases). Trimming stripped 0 bases from V and 4 bases from J, with 16 bases between. This CDR3 has 16 residues. Germline lookup yields CDR1 GTSNPN and CDR2 SVGIG (reference sequence).

The J gene is TRBJ2-7, the V gene TRBV9; 7 bases fit TRBD2. This CDR3 has 15 amino acids. Trimming removed 0 bases from V and 3 bases from J; junction bases left unmatched: 6. The germline gives CDR1 SGDLS, CDR2 YYNGEE. The CDR3 protein is CASSVGLADVYEQYF. DNA for the CDR3: TGTGCCAGCAGCGTAGGTCTAGCGGACGTCTACGAGCAGTACTTC.

The CDR3 region is CASIGQGRGQPQHF. The CDR3 DNA follows: TGTGCCAGCATTGGACAGGGGCGGGGGCAGCCCCAGCATTTT. The chain carries TRBV2 and TRBJ1-5; TRBD1 matches 9 bases. This CDR3 contains 14 residues. Germline loops: CDR1 SNHLY, CDR2 FYNNEI. V lost 7 bases to trimming and J lost 7 bases; unmatched junction nucleotides: 8.

This clone was observed a handful of times. The genes are TRBV6-1 and TRBJ1-3, with D unresolved. CDR1 is MNHNS, CDR2 SASEGT, per germline. V gave up 2 bases and J gave up 4 bases, with 9 bases separating them. This CDR3 contains 14 residues. The DNA for the CDR3 is TGTGCCAGCAGTGAAACTCCCAGGGGAAACACCATATATTTT. Amino acid sequence: CASSETPRGNTIYF.

This chain uses TRBV11-3 with TRBJ2-7, with 8 bases that match TRBD1. The V gene end was trimmed by 4 bases and the J gene end by 2 bases; junction bases not matched to a gene: 4. Germline values: CDR1 SGHNT, CDR2 YENEEA. The length of the CDR3 is 14 residues. CDR3 amino acids: CASSSHRGAYEQYF. The CDR3 DNA sequence: TGTGCCAGCAGCTCGCACAGGGGGGCCTACGAGCAGTACTTC. The whole variable domain, remainder taken from reference TRBV11-3 and TRBJ2-7, is EAGVVQSPRYKIIEKKQPVAFWCNPISGHNTLYWYLQNLGQGPELLIRYENEEAVDDSQLPKDRFSAERLKGVDSTLKIQPAELGDSAVYLCASSSHRGAYEQYFGPGTRLTVT.

This clone appeared a single time. This sequence joins TRBV27 and TRBJ2-1; maybe TRBD2 (6 bases). The germline V gene has CDR1 MNHEY and CDR2 SMNVEV (reference sequence). The V and J ends lost 7 bases and 3 bases respectively, with 13 bases between them. This CDR3 spans 14 amino acids. In DNA form, the CDR3 reads TGTGCCAGCATCCCACCGGGACTCTACAATGAGCAGTTCTTC. This codes for CASIPPGLYNEQFF.